This is a list of T cell receptor beta chains from one sample in a study of Ad26.COV2.S vaccination and SARS-CoV-2 variants. Assay: immunoSEQ multiplex PCR; the TCRdb copy retains only in-frame clones and omits some. The table has 440,000 or so clones, roughly 87% seen once. The sample consisted of peripheral blood, taken in a trial of Ad26.COV2.S vaccine versus placebo. These receptors were obtained from a person aged 18 to 59 who received the Ad26.COV2.S COVID-19 vaccine or a placebo. The CDR3 runs from the conserved cysteine through the conserved F or W. The order of the fields is CDR3 DNA, CDR3 protein, V gene, J gene, D gene. D genes are given only for firm matches.

CDR3nt: TGTGCCAGCAGTCCCCACACCAGGAGGACTGAAGCTTTCTTT; CDR3aa: CASSPHTRRTEAFF; v_gene: TRBV28; j_gene: TRBJ1-1; d_gene: NA
CDR3nt: TGTGCCAGCAGTTTTGGGGAGGGGGGAAACTATGGCTACACCTTC; CDR3aa: CASSFGEGGNYGYTF; v_gene: TRBV28; j_gene: TRBJ1-2; d_gene: NA
CDR3nt: TGTGCCAGCAGTGTAGGGAGCTCCTACAATGAGCAGTTCTTC; CDR3aa: CASSVGSSYNEQFF; v_gene: TRBV2; j_gene: TRBJ2-1; d_gene: NA
CDR3nt: TGTGCCACCAGCTACGACAGGGGTAGTGGAAACACCATATATTTT; CDR3aa: CATSYDRGSGNTIYF; v_gene: TRBV15; j_gene: TRBJ1-3; d_gene: TRBD1
CDR3nt: TGTGCCAGCAGACCACTAGACGGTTGGCTAGCCAAAAACATTCAGTACTTC; CDR3aa: CASRPLDGWLAKNIQYF; v_gene: TRBV21-1; j_gene: TRBJ2-4; d_gene: NA
CDR3nt: TGCGCCAGCAGCCAAGAAGGTAGTCTCTATGGCTACACCTTC; CDR3aa: CASSQEGSLYGYTF; v_gene: TRBV4-1; j_gene: TRBJ1-2; d_gene: NA
CDR3nt: TGCGCCAGCAGCTTGGCGACAGCTAGCACAGATACGCAGTATTTT; CDR3aa: CASSLATASTDTQYF; v_gene: TRBV5-1; j_gene: TRBJ2-3; d_gene: NA
CDR3nt: TGTGCCACTTGGTTGGGGAGCGAGGTGAACAATGAGCAGTTCTTC; CDR3aa: CATWLGSEVNNEQFF; v_gene: TRBV7-9; j_gene: TRBJ2-1; d_gene: NA
CDR3nt: TGTGCCAGCAGCTTGGAGGTTGACCGCGGGTACGAGCAGTACTTC; CDR3aa: CASSLEVDRGYEQYF; v_gene: TRBV5-5; j_gene: TRBJ2-7; d_gene: NA
CDR3nt: TGTGCCAGTAGTATCACAGGTTCCAATCAGCCCCAGCATTTT; CDR3aa: CASSITGSNQPQHF; v_gene: TRBV19; j_gene: TRBJ1-5; d_gene: NA